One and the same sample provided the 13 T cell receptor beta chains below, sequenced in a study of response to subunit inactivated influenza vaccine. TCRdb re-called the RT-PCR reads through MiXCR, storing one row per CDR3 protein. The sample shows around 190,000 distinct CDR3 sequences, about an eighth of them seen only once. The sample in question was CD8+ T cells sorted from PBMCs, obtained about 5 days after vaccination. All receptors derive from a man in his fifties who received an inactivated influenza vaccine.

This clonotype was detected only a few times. In nucleotides, the CDR3 is TGTGCCAGCAGCTCGGGGGGACTACTGGAAGATACGCAGTATTTT. Translating it yields CASSSGGLLEDTQYF. The chain couples TRBV13 to TRBJ2-3, with 7 bases that match TRBD2. J was trimmed by 5 bases and V by 4 bases; bases with no gene match: 9. The CDR3 totals 15 residues. Germline V gene lookup returns CDR1 PRHDT and CDR2 FYEKMQ (reference sequence).

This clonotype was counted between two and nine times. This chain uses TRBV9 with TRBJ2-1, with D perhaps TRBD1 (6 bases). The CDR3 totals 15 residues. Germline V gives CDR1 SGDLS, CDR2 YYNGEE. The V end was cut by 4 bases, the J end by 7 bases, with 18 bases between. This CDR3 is CASSSEGTPRNEQFF. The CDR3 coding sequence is TGTGCCAGCAGCTCCGAAGGGACACCGAGGAATGAGCAGTTCTTC.

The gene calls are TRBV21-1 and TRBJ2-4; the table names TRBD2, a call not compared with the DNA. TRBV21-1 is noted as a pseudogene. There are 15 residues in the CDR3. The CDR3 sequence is CASSKLRRAKNIQYF. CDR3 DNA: TGTGCCAGCAGCAAACTCCGGAGGGCCAAAAACATTCAGTACTTC.

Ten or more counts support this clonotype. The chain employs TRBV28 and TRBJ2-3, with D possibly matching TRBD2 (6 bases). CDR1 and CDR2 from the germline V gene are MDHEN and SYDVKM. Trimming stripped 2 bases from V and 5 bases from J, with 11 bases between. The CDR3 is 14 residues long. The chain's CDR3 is CASSLGQGLDTQYF. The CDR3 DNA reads TGTGCCAGCAGTTTAGGGCAGGGACTAGATACGCAGTATTTT.

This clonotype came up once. The CDR3 loop reads CASSAYRVPRSYEQYF. The CDR3, as DNA: TGTGCCAGCAGCGCATACAGGGTTCCCAGGTCCTACGAGCAGTACTTC. The chain uses TRBV21-1 and TRBJ2-7; TRBD1, the table's D call, was not compared with the DNA. TRBV21-1 is shown as a pseudogene. The CDR3 is made up of 16 amino acids.

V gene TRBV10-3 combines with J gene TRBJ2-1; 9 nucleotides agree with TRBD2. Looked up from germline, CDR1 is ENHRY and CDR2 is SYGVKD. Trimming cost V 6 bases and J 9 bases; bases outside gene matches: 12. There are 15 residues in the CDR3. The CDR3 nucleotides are TGTGCCATCAGCAAGACCGGGACTAGCCCGGTTGAGCAGTTCTTC. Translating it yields CAISKTGTSPVEQFF.

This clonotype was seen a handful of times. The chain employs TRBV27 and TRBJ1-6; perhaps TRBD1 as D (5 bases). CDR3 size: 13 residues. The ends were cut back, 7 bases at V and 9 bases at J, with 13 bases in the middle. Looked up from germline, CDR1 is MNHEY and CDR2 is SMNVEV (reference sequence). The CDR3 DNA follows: TGTGCCAGCAACCGGGACTCTGGTTCACCCCTCCACTTT. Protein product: CASNRDSGSPLHF.

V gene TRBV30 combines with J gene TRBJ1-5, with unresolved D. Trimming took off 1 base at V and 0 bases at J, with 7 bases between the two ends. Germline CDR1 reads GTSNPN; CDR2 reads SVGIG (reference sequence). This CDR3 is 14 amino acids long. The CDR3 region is CAWSATVSNQPQHF. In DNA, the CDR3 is TGTGCCTGGAGTGCGACGGTTAGCAATCAGCCCCAGCATTTT.

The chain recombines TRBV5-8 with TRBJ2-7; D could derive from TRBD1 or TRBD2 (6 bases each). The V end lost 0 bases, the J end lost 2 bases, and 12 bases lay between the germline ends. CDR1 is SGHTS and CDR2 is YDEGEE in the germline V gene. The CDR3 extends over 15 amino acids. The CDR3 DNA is TGTGCCAGCAGCTTGGTGGTTCGGGGGCCCTACGAGCAGTACTTC. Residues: CASSLVVRGPYEQYF.

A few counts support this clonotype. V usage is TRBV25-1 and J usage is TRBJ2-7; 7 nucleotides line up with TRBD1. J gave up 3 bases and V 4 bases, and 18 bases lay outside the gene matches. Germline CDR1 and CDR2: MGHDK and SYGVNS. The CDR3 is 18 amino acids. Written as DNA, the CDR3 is TGTGCCAGCAGTGGCCCAACAGGGGCCGAACCTCCTTTCTACGAGCAGTACTTC. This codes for CASSGPTGAEPPFYEQYF.

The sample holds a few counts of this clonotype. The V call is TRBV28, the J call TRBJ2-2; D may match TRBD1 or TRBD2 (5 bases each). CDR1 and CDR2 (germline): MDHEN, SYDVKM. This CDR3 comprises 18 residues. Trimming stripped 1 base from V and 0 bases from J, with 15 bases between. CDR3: CASSLLDAMGANTGELFF. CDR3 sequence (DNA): TGTGCCAGCAGTTTATTAGACGCCATGGGGGCGAACACCGGGGAGCTGTTTTTT.

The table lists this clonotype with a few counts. CDR3 sequence: CSAGQKVAGTYNEQFF. In nucleotides, the CDR3 is TGCAGTGCTGGACAGAAAGTAGCGGGAACCTACAATGAGCAGTTCTTC. The rearrangement links TRBV20-1 to TRBJ2-1; 8 bases are shared with TRBD2. Per the germline V gene, CDR1 is DFQATT and CDR2 is SNEGSKA (reference sequence). Trimming cost V 5 bases and J 2 bases; bases outside gene matches: 11. The CDR3 runs to 16 residues.

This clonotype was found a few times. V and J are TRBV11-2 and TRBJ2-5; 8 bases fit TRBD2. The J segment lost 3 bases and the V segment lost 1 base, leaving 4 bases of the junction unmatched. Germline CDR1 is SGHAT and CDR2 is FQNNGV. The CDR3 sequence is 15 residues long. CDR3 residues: CASSLVEAGEETQYF. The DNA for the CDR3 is TGTGCCAGCAGCTTAGTCGAAGCGGGAGAAGAGACCCAGTACTTC.